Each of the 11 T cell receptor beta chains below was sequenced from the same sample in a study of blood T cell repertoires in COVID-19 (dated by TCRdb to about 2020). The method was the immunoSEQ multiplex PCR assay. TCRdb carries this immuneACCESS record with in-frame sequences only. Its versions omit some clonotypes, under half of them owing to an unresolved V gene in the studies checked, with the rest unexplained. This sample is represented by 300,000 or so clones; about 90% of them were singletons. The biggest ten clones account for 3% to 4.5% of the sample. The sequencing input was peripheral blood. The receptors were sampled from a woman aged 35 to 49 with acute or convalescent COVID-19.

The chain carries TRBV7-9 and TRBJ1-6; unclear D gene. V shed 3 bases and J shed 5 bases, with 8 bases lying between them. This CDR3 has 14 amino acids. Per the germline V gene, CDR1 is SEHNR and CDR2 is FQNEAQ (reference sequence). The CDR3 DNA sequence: TGTGCCAGCAGCTTTTTCGGGGATAATTCACCCCTCCACTTT. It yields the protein CASSFFGDNSPLHF.

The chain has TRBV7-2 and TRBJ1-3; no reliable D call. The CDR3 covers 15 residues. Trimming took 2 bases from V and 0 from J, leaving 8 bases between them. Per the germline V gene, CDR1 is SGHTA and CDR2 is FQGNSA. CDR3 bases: TGTGCCAGCAGCTTAAGAGCCTCCTCTGGAAACACCATATATTTT. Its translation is CASSLRASSGNTIYF.

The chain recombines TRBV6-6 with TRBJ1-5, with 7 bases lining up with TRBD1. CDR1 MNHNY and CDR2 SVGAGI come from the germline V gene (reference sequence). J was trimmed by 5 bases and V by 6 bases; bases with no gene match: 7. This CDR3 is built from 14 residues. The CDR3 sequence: CASSRTGVDQPQHF. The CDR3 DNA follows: TGTGCCAGCAGCCGTACAGGGGTAGATCAGCCCCAGCATTTT.

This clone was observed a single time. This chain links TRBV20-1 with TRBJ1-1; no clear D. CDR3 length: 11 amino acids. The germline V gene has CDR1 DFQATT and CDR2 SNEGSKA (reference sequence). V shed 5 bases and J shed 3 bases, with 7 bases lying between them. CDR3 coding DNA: TGCAGTGCTTCCGTTTACACTGAAGCTTTCTTT. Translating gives CSASVYTEAFF.

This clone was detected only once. CDR3 protein: CASSPREGGTEAFF. The CDR3 coding sequence is TGCGCCAGCAGCCCGCGGGAGGGGGGCACTGAAGCTTTCTTT. This sequence joins TRBV5-1 and TRBJ1-1, with D possibly TRBD1 on 6 matching bases. Germline lookup yields CDR1 SGHRS and CDR2 YFSETQ. This CDR3 spans 14 amino acids. Between the trimmed V and J ends, which lost 4 bases and 4 bases, there was a span of 14 bases.

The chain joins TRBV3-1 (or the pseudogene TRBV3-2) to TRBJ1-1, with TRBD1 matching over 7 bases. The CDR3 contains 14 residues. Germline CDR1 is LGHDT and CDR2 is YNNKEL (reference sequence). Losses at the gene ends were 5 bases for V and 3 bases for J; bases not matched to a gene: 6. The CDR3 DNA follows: TGTGCCAGCAGCTCCCGCAGGGGGGACACTGAAGCTTTCTTT. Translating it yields CASSSRRGDTEAFF.

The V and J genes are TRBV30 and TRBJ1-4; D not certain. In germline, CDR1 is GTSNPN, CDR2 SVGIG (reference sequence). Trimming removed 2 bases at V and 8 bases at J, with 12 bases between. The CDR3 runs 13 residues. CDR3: CAWSNLAGEKLFF. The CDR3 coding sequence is TGTGCCTGGAGTAATCTCGCGGGGGAAAAACTGTTTTTT.

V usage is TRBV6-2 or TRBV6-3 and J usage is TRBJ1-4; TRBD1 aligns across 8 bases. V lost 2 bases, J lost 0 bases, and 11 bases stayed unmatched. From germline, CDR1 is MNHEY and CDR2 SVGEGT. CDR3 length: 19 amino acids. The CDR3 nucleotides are TGTGCCAGCAGTTACAACTACAGGGGGAATACCGCAACTAATGAAAAACTGTTTTTT. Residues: CASSYNYRGNTATNEKLFF.

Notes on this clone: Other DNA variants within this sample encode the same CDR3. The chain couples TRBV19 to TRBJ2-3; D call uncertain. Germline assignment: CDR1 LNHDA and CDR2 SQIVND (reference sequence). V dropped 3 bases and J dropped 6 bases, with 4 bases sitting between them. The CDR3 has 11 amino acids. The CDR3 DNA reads TGTGCCAGTAGTATCCTTGATACGCAGTATTTT. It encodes CASSILDTQYF.

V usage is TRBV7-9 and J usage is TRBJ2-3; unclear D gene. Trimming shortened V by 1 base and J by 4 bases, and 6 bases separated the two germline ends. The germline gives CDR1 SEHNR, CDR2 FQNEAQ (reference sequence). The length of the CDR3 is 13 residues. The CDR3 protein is CASSLGQSDTQYF. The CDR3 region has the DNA TGTGCCAGCAGCTTAGGCCAGTCAGATACGCAGTATTTT.

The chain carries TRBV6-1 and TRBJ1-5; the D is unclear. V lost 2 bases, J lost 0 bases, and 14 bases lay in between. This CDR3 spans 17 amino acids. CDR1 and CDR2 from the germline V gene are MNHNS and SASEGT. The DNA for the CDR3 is TGTGCCAGCAGTGAATTCGGACTGATGCATAGCAATCAGCCCCAGCATTTT. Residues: CASSEFGLMHSNQPQHF.